This TCR beta chain stems from a study of neurological immune-mediated disorders. Study-level results: None of the CDR3 amino acid sequences in expanded clones turned up in more than one subject, which points to private repertoires in all groups.

The sample holds many counts of this clonotype. Antigen: not known. Individuals who volunteered at a blood bank located in Maryland, USA, made up the group of healthy controls. This CDR3 spans 11 amino acids. Looked up from germline, CDR1 is SQVTM and CDR2 is ANQGSEA. The V end was cut by 4 bases, the J end by 5 bases, with 9 bases between. TCRdb called the 5' RACE reads again in MiXCR, with one record for every CDR3 protein. Here the sample spans 27,000 or so distinct CDR3 sequences, around 14% being singletons. The chain is built from TRBV29-1 and TRBJ2-7, with D tentatively TRBD2 (5 bases). The sequenced material came from PBMCs. This TCR was sampled from a man in his 70s in good health. The CDR3 coding sequence is TGCAGCGTTGCGGGATATAACGAGCAGTACTTC. This translates into CSVAGYNEQYF.